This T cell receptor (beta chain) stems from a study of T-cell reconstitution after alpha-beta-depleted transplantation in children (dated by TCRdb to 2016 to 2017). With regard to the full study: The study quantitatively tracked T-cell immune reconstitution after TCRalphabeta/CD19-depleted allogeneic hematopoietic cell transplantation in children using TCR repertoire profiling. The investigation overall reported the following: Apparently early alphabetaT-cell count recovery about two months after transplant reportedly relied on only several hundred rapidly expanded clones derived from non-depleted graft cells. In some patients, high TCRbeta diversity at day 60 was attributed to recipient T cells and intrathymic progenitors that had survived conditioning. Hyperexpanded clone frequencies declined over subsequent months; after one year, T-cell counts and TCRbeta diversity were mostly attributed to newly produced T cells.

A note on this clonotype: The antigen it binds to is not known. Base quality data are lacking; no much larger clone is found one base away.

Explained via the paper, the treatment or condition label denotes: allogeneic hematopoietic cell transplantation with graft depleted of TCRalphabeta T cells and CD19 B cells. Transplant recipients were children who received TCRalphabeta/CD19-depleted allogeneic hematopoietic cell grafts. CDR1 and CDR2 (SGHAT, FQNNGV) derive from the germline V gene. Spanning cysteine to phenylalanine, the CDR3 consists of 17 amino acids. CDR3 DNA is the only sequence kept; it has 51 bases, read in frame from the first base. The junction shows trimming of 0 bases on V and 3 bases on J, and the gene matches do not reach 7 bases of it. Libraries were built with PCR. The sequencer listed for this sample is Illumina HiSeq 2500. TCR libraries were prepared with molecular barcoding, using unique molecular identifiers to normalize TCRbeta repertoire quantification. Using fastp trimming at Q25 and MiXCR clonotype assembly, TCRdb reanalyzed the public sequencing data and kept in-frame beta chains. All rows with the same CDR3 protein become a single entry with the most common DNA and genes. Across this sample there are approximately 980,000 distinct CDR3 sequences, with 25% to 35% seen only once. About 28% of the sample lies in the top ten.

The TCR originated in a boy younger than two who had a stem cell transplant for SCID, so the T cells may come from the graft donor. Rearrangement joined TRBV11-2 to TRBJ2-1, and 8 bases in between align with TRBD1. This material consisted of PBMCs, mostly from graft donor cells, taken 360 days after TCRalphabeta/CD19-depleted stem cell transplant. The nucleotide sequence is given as TGTGCCAGCAGCTTAGATCGTGGCAGGGGGCTCTACAATGAGCAGTTCTTC. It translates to CASSLDRGRGLYNEQFF.